This T cell receptor beta chain was retrieved from a study of T-cell reconstitution after alpha-beta-depleted transplantation in children. Study-wide results and limits: There were reportedly several hundred expanded graft clones from which alpha-beta T cells came about two months after transplant. Most T-cell counts and diversity one year after the transplant came from T cells that were newly produced. Some patients' high day-60 TCRbeta diversity was attributed to recipient cells surviving conditioning.

For TCRbeta, the library was prepared with unique molecular identifiers. TCRdb passed the PCR reads through MiXCR, listing each CDR3 protein once. Counted here are 15,000 to 20,000 distinct CDR3 sequences, 4.5% to 6.5% occurring once; the ten biggest clones make up over 6%. This CDR3 has 14 residues. From germline, CDR1 is KGHSH and CDR2 LQKENI. Trimming removed 3 bases from V and 2 bases from J, with 11 bases in between. This clonotype was observed at least ten times. Antigen: not known. Source: PBMCs, taken before TCRalphabeta/CD19-depleted stem cell transplant. The receptor comes from a boy aged 5 to 17 with acute lymphoblastic leukemia, due to receive a stem cell transplant. The rearrangement uses TRBV18 and TRBJ2-7, with a possible D match to TRBD1 (5 bases). The CDR3 protein is CASSPSTDPYEQYF. The CDR3 nucleotides are TGTGCCAGCTCACCGTCGACAGACCCCTACGAGCAGTACTTC.